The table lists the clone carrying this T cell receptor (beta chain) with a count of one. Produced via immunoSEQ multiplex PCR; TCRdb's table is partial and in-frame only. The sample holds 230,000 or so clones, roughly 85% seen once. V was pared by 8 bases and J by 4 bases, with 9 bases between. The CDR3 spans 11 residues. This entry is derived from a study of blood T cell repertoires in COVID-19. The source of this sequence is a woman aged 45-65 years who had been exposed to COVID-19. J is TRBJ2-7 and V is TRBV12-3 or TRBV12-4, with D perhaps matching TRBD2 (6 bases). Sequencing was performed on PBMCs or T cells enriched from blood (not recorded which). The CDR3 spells CASGAGYEQYF. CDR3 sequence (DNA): TGTGCCAGCGGCGCGGGGTACGAGCAGTACTTC.